This T cell receptor beta chain was identified in a study of breast tumors, draining lymph nodes, adjacent tissues. Samples came from axillary lymph nodes draining the breast cancer. This CDR3 comprises 15 residues. Looked up from germline, CDR1 is MNHEY and CDR2 is SVGEGT. V lost 6 bases and J lost 1, with 13 bases in between. TCRdb itself ran the multiplex PCR reads through MiXCR, one entry per CDR3 protein. The sample carries roughly 120,000 distinct CDR3 sequences, about 20% recorded once. This clonotype has at least ten counts. This clonotype was obtained from a female donor with breast cancer. Some clones in this sample may be carry-over from other donors' samples. Sequenced input: axillary lymph node tissue. The chain combines TRBV6-2 or TRBV6-3 with TRBJ1-5; unclear D gene. The CDR3 DNA reads TGTGCCAGCAGCCTCGGAGTGCTGAGCAATCAGCCCCAGCATTTT. It translates to CASSLGVLSNQPQHF.